This paragraph covers one TCR beta chain sequence. Its antigen is unknown. Treatment denoted: oral pan-JAK inhibitor, 5-10 mg twice daily. These data come from a study of CD8+ T cells in alopecia areata. Study summary: Affected scalp percentage gauged treated patients' severity.

Reverse transcribed after extraction, RNA yielded cDNA as the sequencing template. Profiling relied on immunoSEQ multiplex PCR, and the TCRdb table lists in-frame clones only, not all of them. The sample includes around 100,000 clones, less than 70% seen only once; the top ten take about 3.2%. Study observations and caveats: The study found that many expanded lesional clones persisted in scalp and blood during tofacitinib. Among the top 100, expanded CD8+ clones, as well as scalp clonality, were significantly decreased by tofacitinib.

Sequenced here: CD4+ T cells sorted from blood, sampled at week 24, from a patient treated with tofacitinib. The receptor was derived from a human donor with alopecia areata.

The CDR3 reads CASSLGLAGGPHNEQFF. In nucleotides, the CDR3 is TGTGCCAGCAGCTTGGGCCTAGCGGGGGGGCCACACAATGAGCAGTTCTTC. This chain joins TRBV5-4 and TRBJ2-1; 12 positions agree with TRBD2. From germline, CDR1 is SGHNT and CDR2 YYREEE (reference sequence). J gave up 5 bases and V 0 bases, and 6 bases lay outside the gene matches. This CDR3 spans 17 amino acids.